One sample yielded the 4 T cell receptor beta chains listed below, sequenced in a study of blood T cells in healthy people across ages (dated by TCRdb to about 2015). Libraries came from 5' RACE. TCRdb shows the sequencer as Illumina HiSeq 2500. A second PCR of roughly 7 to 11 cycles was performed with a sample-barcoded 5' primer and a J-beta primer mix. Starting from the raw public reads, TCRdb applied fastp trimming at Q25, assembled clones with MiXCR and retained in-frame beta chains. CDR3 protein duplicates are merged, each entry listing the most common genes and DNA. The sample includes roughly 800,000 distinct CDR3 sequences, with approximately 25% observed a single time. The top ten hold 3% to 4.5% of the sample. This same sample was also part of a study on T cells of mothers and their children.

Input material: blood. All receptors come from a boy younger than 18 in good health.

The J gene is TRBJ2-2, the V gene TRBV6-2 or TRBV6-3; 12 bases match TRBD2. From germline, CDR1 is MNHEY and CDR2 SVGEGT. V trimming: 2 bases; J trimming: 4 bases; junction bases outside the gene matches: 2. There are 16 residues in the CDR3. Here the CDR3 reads CASSYQGLAGTGELFF. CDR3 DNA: TGTGCCAGCAGTTACCAGGGACTAGCGGGCACCGGGGAGCTGTTTTTT.

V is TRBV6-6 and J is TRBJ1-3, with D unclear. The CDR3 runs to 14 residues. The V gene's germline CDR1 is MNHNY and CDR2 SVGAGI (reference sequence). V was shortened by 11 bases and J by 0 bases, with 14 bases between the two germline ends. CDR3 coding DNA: TGTGCCGCAGCCGAATCGAGCTCTGGAAACACCATATATTTT. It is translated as CAAAESSSGNTIYF.

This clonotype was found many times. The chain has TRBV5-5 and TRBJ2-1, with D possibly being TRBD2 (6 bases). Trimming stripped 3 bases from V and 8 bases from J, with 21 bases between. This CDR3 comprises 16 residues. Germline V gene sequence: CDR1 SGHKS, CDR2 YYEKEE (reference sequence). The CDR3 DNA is TGTGCCAGCAGCTCCTTCTGGTTTGGAGGGGAGGATGAGCAGTTCTTC. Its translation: CASSSFWFGGEDEQFF.

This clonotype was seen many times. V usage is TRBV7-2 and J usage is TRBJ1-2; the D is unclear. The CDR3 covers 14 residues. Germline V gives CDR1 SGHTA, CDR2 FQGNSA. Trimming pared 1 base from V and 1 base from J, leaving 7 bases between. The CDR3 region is CASSLGGSNYGYTF. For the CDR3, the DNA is TGTGCCAGCAGCTTAGGAGGGAGTAACTATGGCTACACCTTC.